A selection of T cell receptor beta chains follows, all from one sample in a study of blood T cell repertoires in COVID-19. Assay used: immunoSEQ multiplex PCR; TCRdb lists only in-frame clones, some missing. Here the sample spans approximately 150,000 clones, 84% being singletons. The sequencing sample was made of peripheral blood. These TCRs come from a man aged 25-40 years with COVID-19, enrolled during active disease. The CDR3 runs from the conserved cysteine through the conserved F or W. Fields, in order: CDR3 DNA, CDR3 protein, J gene, V gene, D gene, clone size, CDR3 length. D genes are given only for firm matches. For some rows the clone size is stated as once, few or many, or as a class when expanded; others skip it.

CDR3nt: TGTGCCTGGAGTGTACGGTACACCGGGGAGCTGTTTTTT
CDR3aa: CAWSVRYTGELFF
j_gene: TRBJ2-2
v_gene: TRBV30
d_gene: -
abundance: -
len: 13

CDR3nt: TGTGCCAGCAGCACTGCCGGCGAGCAGTACTTC
CDR3aa: CASSTAGEQYF
j_gene: TRBJ2-7
v_gene: TRBV7-9
d_gene: -
abundance: few
len: 11

CDR3nt: TGTGCCAGCAGCGGGACTTATTACAATGAGCAGTTCTTC
CDR3aa: CASSGTYYNEQFF
j_gene: TRBJ2-1
v_gene: TRBV13
d_gene: -
abundance: -
len: 13

CDR3nt: TGTGCCATCAGTGACCAAAACACCATATATTTT
CDR3aa: CAISDQNTIYF
j_gene: TRBJ1-3
v_gene: TRBV10-3
d_gene: -
abundance: -
len: 11

CDR3nt: TGTGCCAGCATCGAAAATGGGGCATCTAACTATGGCTACACCTTC
CDR3aa: CASIENGASNYGYTF
j_gene: TRBJ1-2
v_gene: TRBV28
d_gene: -
abundance: once
len: 15

CDR3nt: TGTGCCAGCAGCTTAGGGTCGGGCACTGAAGCTTTCTTT
CDR3aa: CASSLGSGTEAFF
j_gene: TRBJ1-1
v_gene: TRBV7-9
d_gene: -
abundance: -
len: 13

CDR3nt: TGTGCCAGCAAGGTGGCGGGAGGTCGCTACGAGCAGTACTTC
CDR3aa: CASKVAGGRYEQYF
j_gene: TRBJ2-7
v_gene: TRBV5-4
d_gene: TRBD2
abundance: -
len: 14

CDR3nt: TGCAGCGTTGGGGCAATCTTTATGAACACTGAAGCTTTCTTT
CDR3aa: CSVGAIFMNTEAFF
j_gene: TRBJ1-1
v_gene: TRBV29-1
d_gene: -
abundance: few
len: 14

CDR3nt: TGTGCCAGCAGCTTACCCGTTAGCGGGAGAGAGACCCAGTACTTC
CDR3aa: CASSLPVSGRETQYF
j_gene: TRBJ2-5
v_gene: TRBV11-2
d_gene: TRBD2
abundance: once
len: 15

CDR3nt: TGTGCCAGCAGCGCGACTAGCGGGAGTTGGGAAGAGACCCAGTACTTC
CDR3aa: CASSATSGSWEETQYF
j_gene: TRBJ2-5
v_gene: TRBV7-2
d_gene: TRBD2
abundance: few
len: 16

CDR3nt: TGTGCCAGCAGTCCTAGCGGGATTAGCACAGATACGCAGTATTTT
CDR3aa: CASSPSGISTDTQYF
j_gene: TRBJ2-3
v_gene: TRBV28
d_gene: TRBD2
abundance: -
len: 15

CDR3nt: TGTGCCAGCAGTTTAGATAGGGGCAATGAGCAGTTCTTC
CDR3aa: CASSLDRGNEQFF
j_gene: TRBJ2-1
v_gene: TRBV28
d_gene: -
abundance: -
len: 13

CDR3nt: TGTGCCAGCAACGGCGGGGGGTCCTACGAGCAGTACTTC
CDR3aa: CASNGGGSYEQYF
j_gene: TRBJ2-7
v_gene: TRBV7-9
d_gene: TRBD2
abundance: -
len: 13